This TCR beta chain was observed in a study of cytomegalovirus exposure and HLA in healthy donors (dated by TCRdb to between 2016 and 2019). About the investigation overall: In an earlier analysis of under 600 of the donors, approximately 300 Gb of sequence data and about 110 million unique TCR beta sequences from 150 million to 200 million T cells were reported. About 280 gigabases of sequencing data and tens of millions of unique TCR sequences were included in an early release covering several hundred HLA-typed donors. Among the roughly 400 genotyped donors, approximately 82% belonged to the genetic ancestry cluster associated with self-reported Caucasian donors. The study aimed to test whether signatures of past pathogen exposure could be identified by cataloging public T cell receptors. The T cell repertoires of 666 subjects were profiled by immunosequencing and related to cytomegalovirus serostatus. Besides the first cohort of roughly 640 subjects, a separate validation cohort made up of roughly 120 different subjects was used. To predict cytomegalovirus infection status, the study brought together high-throughput TCR immunosequencing, statistical association of individual TCRs with disease status, and machine learning. A later analysis re-examined previously published TCR beta repertoires from roughly 650 donors and added high-resolution HLA genotyping to investigate patterns of TCR occurrence. Rather than drawing on any new phenotypic data, the later analysis identified candidate immune exposures from TCR beta sequences and the way those sequences occurred across donors. In an earlier analysis of 500 to 650 of the donors, high-throughput TCR beta sequencing was used to judge whether each TCR beta V gene segment behaved as functional or pseudogenic. Donor age, sex, ethnicity and CMV serostatus were collected together with the repertoire data. A later genetic analysis took genome-wide SNP genotypes for about three fifths of the roughly 670 donors and used that subset as a discovery cohort. Every discovery cohort repertoire had been produced on one sequencing platform. Class I and class II HLA loci were covered by the typing at four-digit resolution. Typing coverage differed by locus: A, B, C, DRB1 and DQB1 were typed in about 629-630 donors, DQA1 in 500 to 550, DPA1 in around 610, and DPB1 in just under 490. Roughly 5 DR-DQ haplotypes were handled as single units for association and clustering, since linkage in the cohort was strong. Across approximately 420 genotyped donors of the cohort, an average of roughly 230,000 unique TCR beta nucleotide sequences per donor were sequenced, and 15% to 20% of those sequences were non-productive. Study-wide findings and limitations: In this cohort, only TCR beta chains were sequenced, and detectable features were limited by the absence of alpha or paired-chain data. When HLA alleles, especially DR and DQ, strongly co-occurred, TCR associations were difficult to assign to individual alleles. A further reported finding was that TCR beta sequences accurately predicted the HLA-A and HLA-B alleles for most subjects in the first cohort. The authors suggested that the approach could potentially be extended to other disease states and immunological phenotypes. Compared with equally common non-associated chains, HLA-associated TCR beta chains in a later analysis were more clonally expanded and had lower generation probabilities. In a later analysis, the rate of TCR association differed among HLA loci, with DRB1 alleles having the most associated TCRs and HLA-C alleles having the fewest. Roughly 15 rarely observed V segments, including chromosome 9 orphons, were excluded from the earlier analysis of approximately 500 of the donors because counts were too low. An earlier analysis of roughly 570 of the donors showed that most TCR beta V segments appeared in productive rearrangements either about 87% or about 30% of the time, which broadly matched IMGT annotations. Most CMV-associated TCR beta chains appeared to be HLA-restricted in a later analysis, and the HLA associations seemed to be driven largely by CMV exposure. The study listed approximately 150 TCR beta chains as associated with cytomegalovirus. In a later genetic analysis, fewer N-insertions in productive TCRs were reported among donors in an Asian-associated ancestry cluster than the approximately 670-donor mean. In a later analysis, several top co-occurrence clusters were reported to appear linked to parvovirus B19, influenza, CMV and Epstein-Barr virus. The sequencing pipeline was judged likely to have produced a cluster of highly shared sequence variants as a technical artifact. V-gene and J-gene trimming of TCR beta chains was associated with a missense DCLRE1C variant in a later genetic analysis, and the association was replicated in an independent cohort. Because HLA typing was unavailable for some donors at each locus, only the typed subset was used in association tests. Linkage disequilibrium might explain the correlated functional status among segregating V segments, but an unknown experimental factor could not be ruled out. A few of the identified cytomegalovirus-associated TCR beta chains were confirmed in vitro to be specific for cytomegalovirus antigens. For the cohort, immune exposure information was limited to CMV serostatus. Most TCR sequences were seen in very few donors, while some public TCRs were found in many individuals. Because the 87-base-pair reads could not distinguish some IMGT-functional V segments, including TRBV6-2 and TRBV6-3, those segments were excluded. Cytomegalovirus status was reported to be diagnosed by the classifier with high specificity and sensitivity in both the original and validation cohorts. Roughly uniform sequencing depth across donors was assumed in presence/absence analyses, although this assumption may not hold. In a later analysis, some 17,000 TCR beta sequences were associated with specific HLA alleles at a false discovery rate of 0.05.

The library was obtained by the immunoSEQ multiplex PCR assay. For the multiplex PCR, a mixture combining 60 forward primers for TCR Vbeta segments and 13 reverse primers for TCR Jbeta segments was used. The CDR3 region of rearranged TCR beta genes was amplified from genomic DNA with a multiplex PCR assay. On the Illumina HiSeq System, the amplified TCR beta libraries were sequenced as 87-base-pair reads. The original methods were these. Across the roughly 640 repertoires, a later analysis counted tens of millions of unique TCR beta chains, approximately 12 million of which were shared by at least two donors. A nearest-neighbor algorithm error-corrected the raw reads and collapsed the reads into unique sequences, merging closely related sequences to remove PCR and sequencing errors. CDR3 sequences were aligned to IMGT reference sequences to assign V, D and J gene segments. For a sequence to be retained, a match of at least six nucleotides was required to both a V gene segment and a J gene segment. Rearrangements were called productive when the CDR3 lacked stop codons and stayed in frame with V and J; all others were non-productive. CDR3 was defined by IMGT convention, running from the second conserved V-encoded cysteine to the conserved J-encoded phenylalanine. Sequences without an unambiguous match to a single V gene segment were excluded from the earlier analysis of almost 600 of the donors. An earlier analysis of roughly 590 of the donors called V segments functional above 56.7% productive rearrangements and segregating when the between-donor standard deviation exceeded 5%. A statistical classification framework was built for diagnosing cytomegalovirus status from the catalog of TCR beta chain sequences. In a later analysis, V and J genes were assigned by comparing TCR nucleotide sequences against IMGT/GENE-DB human TR gene sequences. A later analysis assigned CDR3 sequences and most-parsimonious VDJ recombination scenarios with the TCRdist pipeline. In a later analysis, each TCR beta chain was defined by its CDR3 amino acid sequence together with its V-gene family, and reads without a unique V-gene family were excluded. To address suspected cross-contamination and a sequencing artifact, a later analysis removed roughly 580 highly shared, low-generation-probability nucleotide sequences. In a later analysis, a clonal expansion index for each public chain was calculated from normalized within-repertoire ranks of inferred template counts. In a later analysis, generation probabilities were computed using a VDJ recombination model fitted to out-of-frame rearrangements, and the results were checked against IGoR. In a later analysis, TCR-TCR, TCR-HLA and TCR-CMV co-occurrence was scored with hypergeometric tests, and a repertoire-size bias correction was applied to TCR pairs. False discovery rates were estimated in a later analysis by permuting HLA or CMV assignments 20 times. In a later analysis, co-occurring TCRs were grouped using DBSCAN, with TCRdist sequence similarity added in when clustering inside HLA-allele-positive subsets. Repertoires with fewer than 30,000 or more than 120,000 public chains were left out of co-occurrence clustering, as were five repertoires with anomalous nucleotide sharing. TCRdb re-hosts the immuneACCESS table, in-frame sequences only. Its copies lack some clones; in the studies checked, an unresolved V gene accounts for under half of them, and the cause for the rest is not known. The V and J calls and clone size come from that table; D and trimming were worked out from the DNA. The sample has 100,000 to 150,000 clones on record, less than 20% of them singletons. Together, the top ten hold over 1.5% of the sample.

The cohort consisted of approximately 690 healthy bone marrow donors. All cohort members were sampled while nominally healthy, although unrecorded immune exposures were likely present. The donor was CMV seronegative and was included in the group of hundreds of seronegative cohort members. A peripheral blood sample was collected from each donor, and TCR beta sequencing was performed on peripheral blood mononuclear cells. The Qiagen DNeasy Blood Extraction Kit was used to extract genomic DNA from the blood cell samples. CDR1 is given as MNHEY and CDR2 as SMNVEV, both from the germline V gene (reference sequence). The CDR3 measures 17 amino acids from cysteine to phenylalanine. This entry keeps only the CDR3 DNA: 51 bases, framed from base 1. The junction shows trimming of 5 bases on V and 6 bases on J, plus 20 bases between the germline ends. Notes on this clone: Its cognate antigen has yet to be identified. Base quality data are lacking; no much larger clone is found one base away.

The sample comprised PBMCs. The sequence derives from a woman in her late teens or twenties in good health and CMV-seronegative. Here the chain combines TRBV27 and TRBJ1-6; a confident D gene designation cannot be given. DNA sequence: TGTGCCAGCAGTCAAAGCGGGCCCCACGACGCTAATTCACCCCTCCACTTT. The translation is CASSQSGPHDANSPLHF.